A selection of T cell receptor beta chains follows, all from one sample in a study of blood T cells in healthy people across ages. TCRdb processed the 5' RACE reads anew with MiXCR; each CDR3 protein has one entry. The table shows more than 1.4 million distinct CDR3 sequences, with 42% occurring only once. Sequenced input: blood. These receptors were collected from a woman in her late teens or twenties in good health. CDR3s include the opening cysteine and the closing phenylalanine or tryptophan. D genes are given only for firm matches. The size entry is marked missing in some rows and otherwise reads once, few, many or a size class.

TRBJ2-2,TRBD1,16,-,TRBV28,TGTGCCAGTTTCCGTCAGGGGACAGGGGGCACCGGGGAGCTGTTTTTT,CASFRQGTGGTGELFF
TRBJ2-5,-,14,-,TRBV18,TGTGCCAGCTCACCGGGACTTCGCCAAGAGACCCAGTACTTC,CASSPGLRQETQYF
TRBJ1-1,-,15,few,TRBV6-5,TGTGCCAGCAGCATGTCCGGGACACTGAACACTGAAGCTTTCTTT,CASSMSGTLNTEAFF
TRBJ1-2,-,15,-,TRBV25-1,TGTGCCAGCAGTGAGCCACGGCAGGGTGACTATGGCTACACCTTC,CASSEPRQGDYGYTF
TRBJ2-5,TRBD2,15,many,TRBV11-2,TGTGCCAGCAGCCAGGCGGGAGGAATGTGGGAGACCCAGTACTTC,CASSQAGGMWETQYF
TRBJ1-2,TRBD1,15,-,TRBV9,TGTGCCAGCAGCCGGGACAGGGGGGGAATCAGTGGCTACACCTTC,CASSRDRGGISGYTF
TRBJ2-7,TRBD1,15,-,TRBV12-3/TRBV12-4,TGTGCCAGCAGTGGAGGGACAGGGGCAACCTACGAGCAGTACTTC,CASSGGTGATYEQYF
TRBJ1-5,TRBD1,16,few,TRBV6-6,TGTGCCAGCAGTTACTCGGACAGGCGAGGCAATCAGCCCCAGCATTTT,CASSYSDRRGNQPQHF
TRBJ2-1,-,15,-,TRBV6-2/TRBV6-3,TGTGCCAGCGAACGCCGACAAACCACCTACAATGAGCAGTTCTTC,CASERRQTTYNEQFF
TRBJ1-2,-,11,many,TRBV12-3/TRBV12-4,TGTGCCAGCAGTCTCGGTCGGGGCTACACCTTC,CASSLGRGYTF
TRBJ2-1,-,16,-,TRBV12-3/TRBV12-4,TGTGCCAGCAGTCCACTAGCCGGGACATCCTACAATGAGCAGTTCTTC,CASSPLAGTSYNEQFF
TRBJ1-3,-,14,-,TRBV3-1,TGTGCCAGCAGCCAAAAGGGCGGTGGAAACACCATATATTTT,CASSQKGGGNTIYF
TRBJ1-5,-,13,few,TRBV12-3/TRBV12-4,TGTGCCAGCAGTTCTAGGGCTAATCAGCCCCAGCATTTT,CASSSRANQPQHF
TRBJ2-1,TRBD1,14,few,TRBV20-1,TGCAGTGCTCGCCAGGGGGAAACAAACAATGAGCAGTTCTTC,CSARQGETNNEQFF
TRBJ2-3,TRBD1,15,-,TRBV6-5,TGTGCCAGCAGTTTCGAGACAGGGATCGGCCCAATCCAGTATTTT,CASSFETGIGPIQYF
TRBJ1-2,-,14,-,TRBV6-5,TGTGCCAGCAGGTCCCCTGGGGTCAGCTATGGCTACACCTTC,CASRSPGVSYGYTF
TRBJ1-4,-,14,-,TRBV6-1,TGTGCCAGCAGTGAACGGGCGGAAAATGAAAAACTGTTTTTT,CASSERAENEKLFF
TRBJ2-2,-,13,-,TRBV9,TGTGCCAGCAGCGTACTAGGAACCGGGGAGCTGTTTTTT,CASSVLGTGELFF
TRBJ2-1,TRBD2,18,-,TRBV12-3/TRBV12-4,TGTGCCAGCAGTAAACCTACCGGGACTAGCGGGAATTACAATGAGCAGTTCTTC,CASSKPTGTSGNYNEQFF
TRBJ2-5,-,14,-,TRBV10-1,TGCGCCAGCTGGGTCACAGCCTACCAAGAGACCCAGTACTTC,CASWVTAYQETQYF
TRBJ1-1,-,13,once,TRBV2,TGTGCCAGCAACCGACTGGGGCGAACTGAAGCTTTCTTT,CASNRLGRTEAFF
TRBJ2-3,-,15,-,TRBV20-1,TGCAGTGCGCCAGGACTTCCCCAAAATCCAGATACGCAGTATTTT,CSAPGLPQNPDTQYF
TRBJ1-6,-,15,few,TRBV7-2,TGTGCCAGCAGCTCTAGGGCGGGGAAGCATTCACCCCTCCACTTT,CASSSRAGKHSPLHF
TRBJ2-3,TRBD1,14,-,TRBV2,TGTGCCAGCAGCTACAGGGGGCAGGGAGATACGCAGTATTTT,CASSYRGQGDTQYF
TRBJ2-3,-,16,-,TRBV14,TGTGCCAGCAGCCCTAGACTAGGGGTTTTAGACGATACGCAGTATTTT,CASSPRLGVLDDTQYF
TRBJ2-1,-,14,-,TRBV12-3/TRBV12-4,TGTGCCAGCAGTTTAGGGGCAGGGTGGGAGACCCAGTTCTTC,CASSLGAGWETQFF
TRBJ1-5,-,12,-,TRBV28,TGTGCCAGCAGCAAACAGGACCAGCCCCAGCATTTT,CASSKQDQPQHF
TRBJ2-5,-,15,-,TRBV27,TGTGCCAGCAGTTTATACCCAGAATTCCAAGAGACCCAGTACTTC,CASSLYPEFQETQYF
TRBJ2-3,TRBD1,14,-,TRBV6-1,TGTGCCGGTCGGACAGGGGGCGGCACAGATACGCAGTATTTT,CAGRTGGGTDTQYF
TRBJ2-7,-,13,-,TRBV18,TGTGCCAGCTCACCGGGTAGTTTCTTCGAGCAGTACTTC,CASSPGSFFEQYF
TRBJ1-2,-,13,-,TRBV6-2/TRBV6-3,TGTGCCAGCACCGAAGGAGACGTCTATGGCTACACCTTC,CASTEGDVYGYTF
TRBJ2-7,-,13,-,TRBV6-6,TGTGCCAGCACTAAACTCTCGGGGTACGAGCAGTACTTC,CASTKLSGYEQYF
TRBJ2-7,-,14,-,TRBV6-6,TGTGCCAGCAGTCAACGGCCGGGCTACAATGAGCAGTACTTC,CASSQRPGYNEQYF
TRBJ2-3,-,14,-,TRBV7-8,TGTGCCAGCAGCCCCGTCGCGGTCACAGATACGCAGTATTTT,CASSPVAVTDTQYF
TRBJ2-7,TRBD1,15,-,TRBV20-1,TGCAGTGCTGAACGGACAGGGGATATCTCCTACGAGCAGTACTTC,CSAERTGDISYEQYF
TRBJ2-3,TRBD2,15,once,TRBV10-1,TGCGCCAGCAGTGGGAGCGGGGGTGGAGGAGATACTCAGTATTTT,CASSGSGGGGDTQYF
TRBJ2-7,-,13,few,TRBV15,TGTGCCACCAGTATGGGACGGGCCTACGAGCAGTACTTC,CATSMGRAYEQYF
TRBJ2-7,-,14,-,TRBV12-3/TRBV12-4,TGTGCCAGCAGTTTTCTCCAACGTCCGGACGAGCAGTACTTC,CASSFLQRPDEQYF
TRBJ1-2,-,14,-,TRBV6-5,TGTGCCAGCAGTTACAGGGCAGACCCCGGTGGCTACACCTTC,CASSYRADPGGYTF
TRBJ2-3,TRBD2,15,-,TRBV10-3,TGTGCCATCAGTGAACCTACTAGCGGGGCCGATACGCAGTATTTT,CAISEPTSGADTQYF
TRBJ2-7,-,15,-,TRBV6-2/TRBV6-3,TGTGCCAGCAGCCCGAGGACGGTACTCTCCTACGAGCAGTACTTC,CASSPRTVLSYEQYF
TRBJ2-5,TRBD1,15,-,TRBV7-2,TGTGCCAGCAGCCCCACCCGGACAGGGGGTGAGACCCAGTACTTC,CASSPTRTGGETQYF
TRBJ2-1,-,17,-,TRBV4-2,TGTGCCAGCAGCCAAGATTGGGCCGGGGGCCCCTACAATGAGCAGTTCTTC,CASSQDWAGGPYNEQFF
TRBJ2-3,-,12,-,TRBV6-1,TGTGCCAGCAGTGAACCACCGGCGACGCAGTATTTT,CASSEPPATQYF
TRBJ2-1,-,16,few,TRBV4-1,TGCGCCAGCAGCCAAGAAGGGGAGAGAGGTTACGATGAGCAGTTCTTC,CASSQEGERGYDEQFF